This TCR beta chain was captured by sequencing in a study of shared clonotypes between healthy human individuals. Naive CD8 cells comprised CD45RO-negative, CCR7-positively selected cells, excluding terminally differentiated effector memory CD45RA+ cells. V dropped 0 bases and J dropped 1 base, with 12 bases sitting between them. Per the germline V gene, CDR1 is MGHRA and CDR2 is YSYEKL. This CDR3 region has 16 residues. As concerns this clone: Its antigen remains unknown.

General study findings and limits: Memory subsets had estimated richness that was generally smaller than that of naive subsets. In contrast to clonotypes shared by all four donors, non-shared clonotypes had lower generation probabilities.

Running of the assay took place at deep level. Only in-frame clones appear in the TCRdb table, and some are missing; sequencing was by immunoSEQ multiplex PCR. The profile shows millions of clones, about 93% of them singletons. The chain joins TRBV4-1 to TRBJ1-1; D remains ambiguous. The TCR sequence derives from a man between 18 and 29 years old in good health. Some clones in this sample may be carry-over from other donors' samples. Material for sequencing was naive CD8+ T cells from PBMCs. The CDR3 sequence is CASSQDLGLTNTEAFF. The CDR3 DNA sequence: TGCGCCAGCAGCCAAGATCTAGGCCTCACGAACACTGAAGCTTTCTTT.